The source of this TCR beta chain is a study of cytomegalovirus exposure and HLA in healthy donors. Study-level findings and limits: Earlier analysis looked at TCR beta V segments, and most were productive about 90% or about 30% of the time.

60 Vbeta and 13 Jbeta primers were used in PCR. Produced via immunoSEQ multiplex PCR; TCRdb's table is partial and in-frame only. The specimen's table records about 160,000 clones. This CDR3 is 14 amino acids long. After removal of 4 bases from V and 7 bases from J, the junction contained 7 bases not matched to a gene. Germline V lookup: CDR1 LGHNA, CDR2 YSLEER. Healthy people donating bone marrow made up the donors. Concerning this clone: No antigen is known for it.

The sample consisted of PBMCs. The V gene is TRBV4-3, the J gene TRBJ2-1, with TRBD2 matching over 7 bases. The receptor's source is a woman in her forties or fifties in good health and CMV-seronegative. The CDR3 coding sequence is TGCGCCAGCAGCCGGGACTTGGGGGGGAATGAGCAGTTCTTC. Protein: CASSRDLGGNEQFF.